Listed below are T cell receptor beta chains from one sample, sequenced in a study of blood T cell repertoires in COVID-19. The table came from immunoSEQ multiplex PCR; TCRdb's copy has only in-frame clones and leaves some out. This sample has 150,000 or so clones, with 80% found just once. Sequencing input: peripheral blood. These TCRs come from a man aged 55 to 69 with active or convalescent COVID-19. Both conserved end residues are part of each CDR3. Each record gives: V gene, D gene, clone size, J gene, CDR3 DNA, CDR3 protein. A D gene is named only where the DNA matches it firmly. Size values are once, few and many counts, or a class for expanded clones, and some rows have none.

V gene: TRBV19
D gene: -
clone size: once
J gene: TRBJ1-3
CDR3 DNA: TGTGCCAGTAAGAGCTCTGGAAACACCATATATTTT
CDR3 protein: CASKSSGNTIYF

V gene: TRBV12-3/TRBV12-4
D gene: -
clone size: -
J gene: TRBJ2-7
CDR3 DNA: TGTGCCAGCAGGCATGGGGCCGAGCAGTACTTC
CDR3 protein: CASRHGAEQYF

V gene: TRBV30
D gene: -
clone size: -
J gene: TRBJ1-5
CDR3 DNA: TGTGCCTGGAGTGTAGTAGAGAATCAGCCCCAGCATTTT
CDR3 protein: CAWSVVENQPQHF

V gene: TRBV7-6
D gene: -
clone size: few
J gene: TRBJ1-6
CDR3 DNA: TGTGCCAGCAGCTTAAACCGGCTTGGGGGGAATTCACCCCTCCACTTT
CDR3 protein: CASSLNRLGGNSPLHF

V gene: TRBV4-3
D gene: -
clone size: -
J gene: TRBJ2-5
CDR3 DNA: TGCGCCAGCAGCCCCTCACTGGGGGGTTCCGAGACCCAGTACTTC
CDR3 protein: CASSPSLGGSETQYF

V gene: TRBV4-3
D gene: TRBD2
clone size: -
J gene: TRBJ2-1
CDR3 DNA: TGCGCCAGCAGCCCTAGACTAGCGGGTACCTACAATGAGCAGTTCTTC
CDR3 protein: CASSPRLAGTYNEQFF

V gene: TRBV5-1
D gene: TRBD2
clone size: few
J gene: TRBJ2-5
CDR3 DNA: TGCGCCAGCAGCGAACTAGCGGTCCAAGAGACCCAGTACTTC
CDR3 protein: CASSELAVQETQYF

V gene: TRBV28
D gene: TRBD1
clone size: -
J gene: TRBJ1-4
CDR3 DNA: TGTGCCAGCAGTCACCGACAGGGTGGAAATGAAAAACTGTTTTTT
CDR3 protein: CASSHRQGGNEKLFF

V gene: TRBV10-2
D gene: TRBD2
clone size: -
J gene: TRBJ2-1
CDR3 DNA: TGCGCCAGTAGGACTAGCGGACTATACAATGAGCAGTTCTTC
CDR3 protein: CASRTSGLYNEQFF

V gene: TRBV7-2
D gene: TRBD1
clone size: -
J gene: TRBJ1-4
CDR3 DNA: TGTGCCAGCAGGCCCGGGACAGGGATTACTTCTTGGCATGAAAAACTGTTTTTT
CDR3 protein: CASRPGTGITSWHEKLFF

V gene: TRBV28
D gene: -
clone size: -
J gene: TRBJ2-1
CDR3 DNA: TGTGCCAGCAGTTTAGCGGGGACGCCGGGTGAGCAGTTCTTC
CDR3 protein: CASSLAGTPGEQFF